This is a list of T cell receptor beta chains from one sample in a study of cytomegalovirus exposure and HLA in healthy donors. Produced via immunoSEQ multiplex PCR; TCRdb's table is partial and in-frame only. The sample includes about 300,000 clones, about nine tenths of them seen just once. Sequencing was carried out using PBMCs. These receptor sequences come from a middle-aged man in good health and CMV-seropositive. Each CDR3 is given with its conserved first and last residue. Some rows mark clone size as missing; the rest say once, few, many or name a class of expanded clone.

cdr3_aa: CASSSHPLLGLDTEAFF
clone_size: NA
v_call: TRBV28
j_call: TRBJ1-1

cdr3_aa: CASSVGTKYQETQYF
clone_size: NA
v_call: TRBV9
j_call: TRBJ2-5

cdr3_aa: CASSLSHPTYGPAQTDTQYF
clone_size: NA
v_call: TRBV27
j_call: TRBJ2-3

cdr3_aa: CASSQFRDLGNQPQHF
clone_size: NA
v_call: TRBV4-1
j_call: TRBJ1-5

cdr3_aa: CASSLAPFSDEQYF
clone_size: NA
v_call: TRBV5-1
j_call: TRBJ2-7

cdr3_aa: CASGLAGGGSYEQYF
clone_size: NA
v_call: TRBV2
j_call: TRBJ2-7

cdr3_aa: CASSLSTGGNQPQHF
clone_size: few
v_call: TRBV27
j_call: TRBJ1-5

cdr3_aa: CSSSITRRLAGAETQYF
clone_size: NA
v_call: TRBV7-9
j_call: TRBJ2-5

cdr3_aa: CASSFQGPSTDTQYF
clone_size: NA
v_call: TRBV11-3
j_call: TRBJ2-3

cdr3_aa: CASSPGQSNTGELFF
clone_size: NA
v_call: TRBV13
j_call: TRBJ2-2

cdr3_aa: CASRFTSGSSYEQYF
clone_size: NA
v_call: TRBV6-5
j_call: NA